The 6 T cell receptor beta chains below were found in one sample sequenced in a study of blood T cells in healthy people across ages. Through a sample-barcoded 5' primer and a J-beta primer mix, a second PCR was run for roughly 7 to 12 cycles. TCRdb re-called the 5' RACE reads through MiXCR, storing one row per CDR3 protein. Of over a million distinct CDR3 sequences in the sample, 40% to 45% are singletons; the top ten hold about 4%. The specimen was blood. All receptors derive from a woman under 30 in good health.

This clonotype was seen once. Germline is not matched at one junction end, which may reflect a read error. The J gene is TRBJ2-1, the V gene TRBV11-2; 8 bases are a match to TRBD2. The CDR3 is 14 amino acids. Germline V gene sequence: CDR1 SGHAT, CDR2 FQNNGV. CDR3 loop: CASSVDTSGREQFF. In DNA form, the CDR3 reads TGTGCCAGCAGCGTAGATACTAGCGGTAGGGAGCAGTTCTTC.

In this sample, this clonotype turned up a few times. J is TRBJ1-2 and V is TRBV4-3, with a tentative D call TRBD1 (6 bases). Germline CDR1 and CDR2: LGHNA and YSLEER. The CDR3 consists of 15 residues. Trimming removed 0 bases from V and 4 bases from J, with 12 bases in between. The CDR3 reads CASSQDRGDIYGYTF. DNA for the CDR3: TGCGCCAGCAGCCAAGACAGGGGAGATATCTATGGCTACACCTTC.

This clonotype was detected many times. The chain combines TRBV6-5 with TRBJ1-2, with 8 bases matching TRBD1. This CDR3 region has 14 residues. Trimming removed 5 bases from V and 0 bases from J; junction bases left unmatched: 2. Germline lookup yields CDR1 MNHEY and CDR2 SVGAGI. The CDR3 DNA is TGTGCCAGCAGTAAGGACAGGGCTAACTATGGCTACACCTTC. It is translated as CASSKDRANYGYTF.

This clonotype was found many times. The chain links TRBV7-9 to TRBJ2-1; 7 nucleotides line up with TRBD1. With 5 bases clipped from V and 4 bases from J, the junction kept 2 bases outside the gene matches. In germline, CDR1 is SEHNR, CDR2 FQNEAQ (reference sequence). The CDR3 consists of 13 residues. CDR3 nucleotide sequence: TGTGCCAGCAGCACAGGGGCATACAATGAGCAGTTCTTC. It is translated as CASSTGAYNEQFF.

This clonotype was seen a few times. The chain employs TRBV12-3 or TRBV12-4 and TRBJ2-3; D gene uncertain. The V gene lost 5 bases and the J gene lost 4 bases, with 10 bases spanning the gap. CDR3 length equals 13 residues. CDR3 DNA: TGTGCCAGCAGTCTACCGACGGCAGATACGCAGTATTTT. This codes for CASSLPTADTQYF.

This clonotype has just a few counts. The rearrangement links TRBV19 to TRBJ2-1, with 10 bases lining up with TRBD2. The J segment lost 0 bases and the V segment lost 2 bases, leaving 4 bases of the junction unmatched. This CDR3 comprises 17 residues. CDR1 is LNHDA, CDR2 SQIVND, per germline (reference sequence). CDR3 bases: TGTGCCAGTAGTATATCTAGCGGGGGCCACTCCTACAATGAGCAGTTCTTC. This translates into CASSISSGGHSYNEQFF.